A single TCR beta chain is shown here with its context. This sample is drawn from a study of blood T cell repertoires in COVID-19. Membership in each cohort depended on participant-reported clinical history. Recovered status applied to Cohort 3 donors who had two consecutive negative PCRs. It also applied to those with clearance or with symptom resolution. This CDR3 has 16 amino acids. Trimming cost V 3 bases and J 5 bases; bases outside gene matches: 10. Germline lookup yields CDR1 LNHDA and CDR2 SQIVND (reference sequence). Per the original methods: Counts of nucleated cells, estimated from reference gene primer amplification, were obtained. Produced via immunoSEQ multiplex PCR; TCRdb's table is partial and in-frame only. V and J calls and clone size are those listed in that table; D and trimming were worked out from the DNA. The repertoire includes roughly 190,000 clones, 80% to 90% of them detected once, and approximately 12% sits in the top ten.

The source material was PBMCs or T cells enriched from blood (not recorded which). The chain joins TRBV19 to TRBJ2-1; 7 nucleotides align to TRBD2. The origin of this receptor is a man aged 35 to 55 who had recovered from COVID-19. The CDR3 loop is CASSIGAAGRHNEQFF. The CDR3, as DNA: TGTGCCAGTAGTATTGGGGCAGCGGGACGACACAATGAGCAGTTCTTC.